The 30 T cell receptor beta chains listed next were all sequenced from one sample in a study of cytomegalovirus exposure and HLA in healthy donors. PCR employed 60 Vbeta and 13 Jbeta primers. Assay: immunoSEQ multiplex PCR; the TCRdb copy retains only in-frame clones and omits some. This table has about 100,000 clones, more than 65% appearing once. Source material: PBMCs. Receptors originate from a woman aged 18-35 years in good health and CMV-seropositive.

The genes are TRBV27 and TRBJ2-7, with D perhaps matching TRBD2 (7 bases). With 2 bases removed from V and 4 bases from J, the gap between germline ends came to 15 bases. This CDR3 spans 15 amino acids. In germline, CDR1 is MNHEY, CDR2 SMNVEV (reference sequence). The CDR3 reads CASSLRGGGGYEQYF. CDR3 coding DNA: TGTGCCAGCAGTTTAAGGGGAGGGGGAGGGTACGAGCAGTACTTC.

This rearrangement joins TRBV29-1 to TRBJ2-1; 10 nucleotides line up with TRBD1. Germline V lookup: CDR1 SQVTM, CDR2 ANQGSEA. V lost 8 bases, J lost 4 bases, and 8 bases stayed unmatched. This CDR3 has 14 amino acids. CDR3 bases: TGCAGCTGGGACAGGGGCGGGAGTTACAATGAGCAGTTCTTC. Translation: CSWDRGGSYNEQFF.

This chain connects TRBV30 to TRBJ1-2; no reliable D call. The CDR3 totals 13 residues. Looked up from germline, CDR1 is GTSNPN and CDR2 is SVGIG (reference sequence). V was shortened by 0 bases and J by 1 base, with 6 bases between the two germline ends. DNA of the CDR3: TGTGCCTGGAGTGTAAACAGTAACTATGGCTACACCTTC. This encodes CAWSVNSNYGYTF. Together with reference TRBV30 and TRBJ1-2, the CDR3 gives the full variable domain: SQTIHQWPATLVQPVGSPLSLECTVEGTSNPNLYWYRQAAGRGLQLLFYSVGIGQISSEVPQNLSASRPQDRQFILSSKKLLLSDSGFYLCAWSVNSNYGYTFGSGTRLTVV.

The DNA for the CDR3 is TGTGCCAGCAGCCGAGGGGAGACCCAGTACTTC. Protein sequence: CASSRGETQYF. V gene TRBV7-9 combines with J gene TRBJ2-5, with TRBD2 as a possible D gene (5 bases). Germline V gene sequence: CDR1 SEHNR, CDR2 FQNEAQ (reference sequence). The CDR3 has 11 amino acids. With 5 bases removed from V and 5 bases from J, the gap between germline ends came to 6 bases.

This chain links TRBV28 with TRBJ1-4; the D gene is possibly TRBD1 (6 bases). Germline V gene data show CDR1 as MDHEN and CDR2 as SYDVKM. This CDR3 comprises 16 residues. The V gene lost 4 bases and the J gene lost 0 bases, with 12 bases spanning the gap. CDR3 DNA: TGTGCCAGCAGTTCCCAGAGACAGGCAACTAATGAAAAACTGTTTTTT. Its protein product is CASSSQRQATNEKLFF.

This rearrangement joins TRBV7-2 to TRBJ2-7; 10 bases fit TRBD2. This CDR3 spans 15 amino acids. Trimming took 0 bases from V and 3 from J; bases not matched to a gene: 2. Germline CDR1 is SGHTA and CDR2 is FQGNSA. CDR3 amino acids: CASSLAGTSDYEQYF. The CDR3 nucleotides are TGTGCCAGCAGCTTAGCGGGGACTAGCGACTACGAGCAGTACTTC.

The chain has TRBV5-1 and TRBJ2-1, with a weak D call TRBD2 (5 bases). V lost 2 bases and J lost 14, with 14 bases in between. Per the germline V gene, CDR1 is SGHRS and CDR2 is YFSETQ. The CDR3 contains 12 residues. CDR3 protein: CASSFQGLEEFF. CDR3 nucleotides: TGCGCCAGCAGCTTTCAAGGGCTGGAGGAGTTCTTC. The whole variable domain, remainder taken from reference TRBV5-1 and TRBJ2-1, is KAGVTQTPRYLIKTRGQQVTLSCSPISGHRSVSWYQQTPGQGLQFLFEYFSETQRNKGNFPGRFSGRQFSNSRSEMNVSTLELGDSALYLCASSFQGLEEFFGPGTRLTVL.

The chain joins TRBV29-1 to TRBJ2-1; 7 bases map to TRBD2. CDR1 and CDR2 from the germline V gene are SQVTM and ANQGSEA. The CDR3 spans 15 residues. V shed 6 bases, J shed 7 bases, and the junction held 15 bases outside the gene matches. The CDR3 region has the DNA TGCAGCGTAGCCCCTAGCGGCGGCTCGTATAATGAGCAGTTCTTC. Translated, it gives CSVAPSGGSYNEQFF.

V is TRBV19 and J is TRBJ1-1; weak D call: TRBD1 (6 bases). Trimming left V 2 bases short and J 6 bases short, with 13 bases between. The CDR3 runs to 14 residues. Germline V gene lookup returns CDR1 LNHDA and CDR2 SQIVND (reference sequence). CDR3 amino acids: CASSISGEVSEAFF. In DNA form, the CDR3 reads TGTGCCAGTAGTATATCAGGGGAAGTTTCTGAAGCTTTCTTT.

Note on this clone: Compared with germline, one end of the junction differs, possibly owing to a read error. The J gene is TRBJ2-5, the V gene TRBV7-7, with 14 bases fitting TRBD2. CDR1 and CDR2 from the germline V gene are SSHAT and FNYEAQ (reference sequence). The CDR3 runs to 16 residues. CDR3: CASSLGRLAGGETQYF. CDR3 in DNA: TGTGCTAGCAGCTTAGGGCGACTAGCGGGAGGGGAGACCCAGTACTTC.

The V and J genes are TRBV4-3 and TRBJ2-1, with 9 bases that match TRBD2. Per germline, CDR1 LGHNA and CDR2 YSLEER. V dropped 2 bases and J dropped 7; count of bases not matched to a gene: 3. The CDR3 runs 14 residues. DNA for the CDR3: TGCGCCAGCAGCCAACGACTAGCGGTGAATGAGCAGTTCTTC. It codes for CASSQRLAVNEQFF.

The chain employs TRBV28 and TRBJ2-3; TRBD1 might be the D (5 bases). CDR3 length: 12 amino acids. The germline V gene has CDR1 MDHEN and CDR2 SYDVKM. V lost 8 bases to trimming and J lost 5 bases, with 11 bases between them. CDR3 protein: CASALRGDTQYF. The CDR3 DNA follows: TGTGCCAGCGCACTTAGGGGAGATACGCAGTATTTT.

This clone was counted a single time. The CDR3 DNA reads as TGTGCCAGCAGCGTAACTAGCGGGAGCAATGAGCAGTTCTTC. Protein product: CASSVTSGSNEQFF. The V call is TRBV9, the J call TRBJ2-1, with 11 bases matching TRBD2. CDR3 size: 14 residues. From germline, CDR1 is SGDLS and CDR2 YYNGEE. With V trimmed by 1 base and J by 6 bases, 0 bases remained unmatched.

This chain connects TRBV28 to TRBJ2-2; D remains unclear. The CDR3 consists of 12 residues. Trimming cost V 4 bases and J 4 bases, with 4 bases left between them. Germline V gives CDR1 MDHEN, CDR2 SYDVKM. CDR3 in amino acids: CASSSGTGELFF. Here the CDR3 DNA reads TGTGCCAGCAGTTCGGGCACCGGGGAGCTGTTTTTT.

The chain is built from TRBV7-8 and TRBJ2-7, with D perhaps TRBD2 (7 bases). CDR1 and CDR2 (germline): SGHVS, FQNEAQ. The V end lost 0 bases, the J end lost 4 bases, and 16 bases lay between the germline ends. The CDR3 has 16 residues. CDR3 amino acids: CASSLAVGGPAYEQYF. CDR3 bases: TGTGCCAGCAGCTTAGCGGTCGGGGGGCCCGCTTACGAGCAGTACTTC. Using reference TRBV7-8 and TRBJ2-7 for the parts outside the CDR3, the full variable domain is GAGVSQSPRYKVAKRGQDVALRCDPISGHVSLFWYQQALGQGPEFLTYFQNEAQLDKSGLPSDRFFAERPEGSVSTLKIQRTQQEDSAVYLCASSLAVGGPAYEQYFGPGTRLTVT.

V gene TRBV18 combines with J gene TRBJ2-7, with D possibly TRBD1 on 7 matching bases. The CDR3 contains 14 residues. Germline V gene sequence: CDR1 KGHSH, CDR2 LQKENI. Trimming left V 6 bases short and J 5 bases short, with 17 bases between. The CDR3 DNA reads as TGTGCCAGCTCCCGACAGGGACTTGGGGACGAGCAGTACTTC. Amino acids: CASSRQGLGDEQYF.

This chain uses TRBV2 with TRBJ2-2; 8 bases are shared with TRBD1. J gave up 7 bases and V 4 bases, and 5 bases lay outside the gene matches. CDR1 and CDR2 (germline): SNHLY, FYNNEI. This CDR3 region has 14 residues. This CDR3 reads CASSVDRDDGELFF. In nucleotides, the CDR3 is TGTGCCAGCAGTGTGGACAGGGATGACGGGGAGCTGTTTTTT.

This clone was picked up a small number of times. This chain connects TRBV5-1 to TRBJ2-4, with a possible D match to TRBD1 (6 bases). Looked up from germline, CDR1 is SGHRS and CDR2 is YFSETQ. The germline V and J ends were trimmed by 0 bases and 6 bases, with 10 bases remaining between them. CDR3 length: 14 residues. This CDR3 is CASSLEVGANIQYF. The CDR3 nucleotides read TGCGCCAGCAGCTTGGAGGTGGGGGCAAACATTCAGTACTTC.

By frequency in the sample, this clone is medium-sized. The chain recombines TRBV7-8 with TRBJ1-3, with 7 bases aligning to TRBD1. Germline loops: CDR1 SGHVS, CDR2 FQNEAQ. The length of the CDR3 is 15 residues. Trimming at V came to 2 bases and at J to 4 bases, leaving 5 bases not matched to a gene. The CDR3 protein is CASSLYRGSGNTIYF. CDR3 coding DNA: TGTGCCAGCAGCTTATACAGGGGATCCGGAAACACCATATATTTT.

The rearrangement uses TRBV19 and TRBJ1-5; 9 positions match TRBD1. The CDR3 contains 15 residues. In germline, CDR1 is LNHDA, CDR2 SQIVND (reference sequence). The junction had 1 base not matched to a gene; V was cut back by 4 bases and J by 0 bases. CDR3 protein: CASSRQGDSNQPQHF. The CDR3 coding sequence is TGTGCCAGTAGTAGACAGGGGGATAGCAATCAGCCCCAGCATTTT.

As DNA, the CDR3 is TGTGCCAGCAGTGGACAGGGGGCGATCTATGGCTACACCTTC. Amino acid sequence: CASSGQGAIYGYTF. The chain links TRBV28 to TRBJ1-2; 11 nucleotides agree with TRBD1. Germline CDR1 reads MDHEN; CDR2 reads SYDVKM. CDR3 length equals 14 residues. The V segment lost 5 bases and the J segment 4 bases; nucleotides outside the gene matches: 3.

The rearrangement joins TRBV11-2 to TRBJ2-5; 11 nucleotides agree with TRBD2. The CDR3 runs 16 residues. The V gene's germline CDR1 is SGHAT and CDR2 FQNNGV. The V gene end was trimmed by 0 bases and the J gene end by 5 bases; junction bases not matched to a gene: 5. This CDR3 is CASSLEGTSGWETQYF. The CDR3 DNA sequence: TGTGCCAGCAGCTTAGAGGGGACTAGCGGTTGGGAGACCCAGTACTTC.

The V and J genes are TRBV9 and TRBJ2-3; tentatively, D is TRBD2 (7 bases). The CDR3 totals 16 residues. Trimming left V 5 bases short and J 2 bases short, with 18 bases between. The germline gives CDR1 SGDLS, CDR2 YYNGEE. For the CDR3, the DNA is TGTGCCAGCAGAGGGGGGGGAGTTGTCGACACAGATACGCAGTATTTT. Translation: CASRGGGVVDTDTQYF.

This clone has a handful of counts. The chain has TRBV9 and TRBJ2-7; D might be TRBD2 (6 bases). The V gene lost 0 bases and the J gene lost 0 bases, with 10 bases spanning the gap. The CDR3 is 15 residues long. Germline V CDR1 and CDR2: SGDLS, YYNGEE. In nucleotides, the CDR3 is TGTGCCAGCAGCGTAGATGCTAGCGCCTCCTACGAGCAGTACTTC. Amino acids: CASSVDASASYEQYF.

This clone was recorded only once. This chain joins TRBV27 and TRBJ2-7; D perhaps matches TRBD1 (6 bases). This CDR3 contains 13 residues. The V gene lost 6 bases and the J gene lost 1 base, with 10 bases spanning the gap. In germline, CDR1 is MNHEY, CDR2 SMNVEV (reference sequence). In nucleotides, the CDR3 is TGTGCCAGCAGACAACAGGGATCCTACGAGCAGTACTTC. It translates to CASRQQGSYEQYF.

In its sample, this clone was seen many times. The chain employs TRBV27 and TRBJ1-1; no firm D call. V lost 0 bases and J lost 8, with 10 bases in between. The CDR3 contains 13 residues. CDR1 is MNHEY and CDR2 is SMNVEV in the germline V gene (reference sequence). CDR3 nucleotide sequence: TGTGCCAGCAGTTTATCGGGCACCGTCGAAGCTTTCTTT. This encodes CASSLSGTVEAFF.

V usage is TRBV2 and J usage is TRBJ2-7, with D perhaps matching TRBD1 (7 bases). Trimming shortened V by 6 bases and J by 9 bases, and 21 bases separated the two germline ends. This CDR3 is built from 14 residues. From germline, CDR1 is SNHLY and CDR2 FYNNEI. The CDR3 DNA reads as TGTGCCAGCAGGGCCCCCCAGGACAGGAGGGCGCAGTACTTC. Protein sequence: CASRAPQDRRAQYF.

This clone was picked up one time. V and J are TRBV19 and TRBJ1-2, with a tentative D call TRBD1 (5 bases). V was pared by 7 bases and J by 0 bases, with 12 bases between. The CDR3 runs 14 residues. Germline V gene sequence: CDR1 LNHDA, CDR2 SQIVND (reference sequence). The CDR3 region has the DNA TGTGCCAGTACCCACCAGGGTGCTAACTATGGCTACACCTTC. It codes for CASTHQGANYGYTF.

The CDR3 protein is CASSSPQLGDEQYF. DNA for the CDR3: TGTGCCAGTAGTAGTCCACAGCTGGGCGACGAGCAGTACTTC. The chain has TRBV19 and TRBJ2-7; D is unclear. V was clipped by 4 bases and J by 5 bases, with 15 bases between them. This CDR3 is 14 amino acids long. Germline V lookup: CDR1 LNHDA, CDR2 SQIVND (reference sequence). The whole variable domain, filled in from reference TRBV19 and TRBJ2-7, reads DGGITQSPKYLFRKEGQNVTLSCEQNLNHDAMYWYRQDPGQGLRLIYYSQIVNDFQKGDIAEGYSVSREKKESFPLTVTSAQKNPTAFYLCASSSPQLGDEQYFGPGTRLTVT.

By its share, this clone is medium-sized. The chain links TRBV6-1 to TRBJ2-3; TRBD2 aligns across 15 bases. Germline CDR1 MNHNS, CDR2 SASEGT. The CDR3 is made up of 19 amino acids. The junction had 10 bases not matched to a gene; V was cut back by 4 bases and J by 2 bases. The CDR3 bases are TGTGCCAGCAGTGCCGGACTAGCGGGAGGGCCAGGGCACACAGATACGCAGTATTTT. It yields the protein CASSAGLAGGPGHTDTQYF.